The 10 T cell receptor beta chains given below trace back to one sample, sequenced in a study of cytomegalovirus exposure and HLA in healthy donors (dated by TCRdb to 2016 to 2017). Library preparation was by the immunoSEQ multiplex PCR assay. For the multiplex PCR, a mixture combining 60 forward primers for TCR Vbeta segments and 13 reverse primers for TCR Jbeta segments was used. TCRdb mirrors the immuneACCESS table, restricted to in-frame sequences. Some clones are absent from its copies; in checked studies, under half trace to an unresolved V gene, and the reason for the others is unknown. The table for this sample lists 110,000 or so clones; 67% of them were counted only once. Of the sample, about 8.3% falls within the top ten clones. The sequenced sample was PBMCs. The source is a man between 18 and 29 years old in good health and CMV-seropositive.

On this clone itself: One end of the junction varies from germline; a read error may be responsible. The chain has TRBV20-1 and TRBJ1-2; a weak D match, TRBD1 (6 bases). Germline-derived CDR1 and CDR2 are DFQATT and SNEGSKA (reference sequence). This CDR3 is 11 amino acids long. CDR3: CSAEGGGGSAF. In nucleotides, the CDR3 is TGCAGTGCTGAGGGGGGGGGTGGGTCCGCCTTC.

The rearrangement joins TRBV5-6 to TRBJ2-7; TRBD2 agrees at 8 bases. CDR3 size: 15 residues. V lost 3 bases and J lost 3; bases outside the gene matches: 8. The germline CDR1 and CDR2 sequences are SGHDT and YYEEEE. CDR3: CASSYGGGSYYEQYF. In nucleotides, the CDR3 is TGTGCCAGCAGCTACGGCGGGGGGAGCTACTACGAGCAGTACTTC. Filled out from reference TRBV5-6 and TRBJ2-7, the complete variable domain reads DAGVTQSPTHLIKTRGQQVTLRCSPKSGHDTVSWYQQALGQGPQFIFQYYEEEERQRGNFPDRFSGHQFPNYSSELNVNALLLGDSALYLCASSYGGGSYYEQYFGPGTRLTVT.

V and J are TRBV6-1 and TRBJ2-5; tentatively, D is TRBD1 (6 bases). Germline CDR1 is MNHNS and CDR2 is SASEGT. Trimming removed 0 bases from V and 4 bases from J, with 6 bases in between. The CDR3 has 13 amino acids. CDR3 loop: CASSEAGGETQYF. The CDR3 bases are TGTGCCAGCAGTGAAGCAGGGGGAGAGACCCAGTACTTC.

V usage is TRBV4-1 and J usage is TRBJ2-4; tentatively, D is TRBD1 (5 bases). The V gene lost 3 bases and the J gene lost 8 bases, with 11 bases spanning the gap. This CDR3 is built from 13 residues. Germline-derived CDR1 and CDR2 are MGHRA and YSYEKL. The CDR3 here is CASSHVQGDIQYF. DNA of the CDR3: TGCGCCAGCAGCCATGTCCAGGGTGACATTCAGTACTTC.

The CDR3 bases are TGCGCCAGCAGCTCCGGGCCTTTTTTCAGCGGGACTACAGATACGCAGTATTTT. It yields the protein CASSSGPFFSGTTDTQYF. The gene calls are TRBV5-1 and TRBJ2-3; 7 bases are a match to TRBD2. This CDR3 has 18 amino acids. Germline values: CDR1 SGHRS, CDR2 YFSETQ. The V and J ends lost 3 bases and 3 bases, in that order; junction bases with no gene match: 16.

In this sample, this clone turned up a few times. The chain employs TRBV11-3 and TRBJ1-4; 8 nucleotides line up with TRBD1. The CDR3 totals 16 residues. V lost 5 bases and J lost 8; bases outside the gene matches: 13. In germline, CDR1 is SGHNT, CDR2 YENEEA. Here the CDR3 DNA reads TGTGCCAGCAGCGTAGGATTCAGGGGGCAGGAGGAAAAACTGTTTTTT. Protein sequence: CASSVGFRGQEEKLFF.

The V call is TRBV7-7, the J call TRBJ2-1; D perhaps matches TRBD2 (7 bases). This CDR3 spans 15 amino acids. Looked up from germline, CDR1 is SSHAT and CDR2 is FNYEAQ (reference sequence). V was cut by 1 base and J by 2 bases, with 9 bases left in between. The CDR3: CASSLGGGPYNEQFF. The CDR3 DNA reads TGTGCCAGCAGCTTAGGGGGGGGCCCCTACAATGAGCAGTTCTTC.

The J gene is TRBJ2-1, the V gene TRBV27, with D perhaps TRBD2 (7 bases). Germline V gene data show CDR1 as MNHEY and CDR2 as SMNVEV (reference sequence). V was cut by 4 bases and J by 4 bases, with 14 bases left in between. The CDR3 totals 15 residues. DNA of the CDR3: TGTGCCAGCAGTTCCCGAGGGGGGGGTTACAATGAGCAGTTCTTC. As protein: CASSSRGGGYNEQFF.

CDR3 in amino acids: CASSVNVFGGPEAFF. CDR3 nucleotide sequence: TGTGCCAGCAGCGTAAATGTTTTTGGAGGCCCTGAAGCTTTCTTT. The rearrangement links TRBV9 to TRBJ1-1, with D uncertain. CDR1 is SGDLS and CDR2 is YYNGEE in the germline V gene. The CDR3 covers 15 residues. Trimming cost V 1 base and J 6 bases, with 16 bases left between them.

The rearrangement links TRBV15 to TRBJ1-4, with D uncertain. In germline, CDR1 is LNHNV, CDR2 YYDKDF (reference sequence). This CDR3 has 13 amino acids. Trimming removed 0 bases at V and 8 bases at J, with 7 bases between. The CDR3 coding sequence is TGTGCCACCAGCAGAGATCTCGAGGAAAAACTGTTTTTT. Amino acid sequence: CATSRDLEEKLFF.